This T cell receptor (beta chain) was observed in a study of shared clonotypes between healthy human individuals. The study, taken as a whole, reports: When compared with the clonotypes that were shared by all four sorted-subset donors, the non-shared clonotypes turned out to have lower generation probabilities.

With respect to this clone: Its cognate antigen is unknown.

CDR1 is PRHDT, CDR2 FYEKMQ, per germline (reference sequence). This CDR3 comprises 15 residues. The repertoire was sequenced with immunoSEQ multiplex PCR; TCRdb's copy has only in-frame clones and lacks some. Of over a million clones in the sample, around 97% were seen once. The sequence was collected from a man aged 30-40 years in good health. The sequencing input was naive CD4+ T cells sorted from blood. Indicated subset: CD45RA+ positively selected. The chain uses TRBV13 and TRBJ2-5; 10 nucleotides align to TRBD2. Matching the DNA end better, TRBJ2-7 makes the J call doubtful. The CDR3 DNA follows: TGTGCCAGCAGGCGCACTAGCGGGAAGAGCTACGAGCAGTACTTC. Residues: CASRRTSGKSYEQYF.